The rows below give T cell receptor beta chains drawn from one sample of a study of identical twins. Each CDR3 protein is one row after TCRdb ran MiXCR on the 5' RACE reads. The data contain hundreds of thousands of distinct CDR3 sequences, around 6% of them singletons. Sequenced sample: naive T cells sorted from blood. The receptors were gathered from a man between 18 and 29 years old in good health. Both conserved end residues are part of each CDR3. The order of the fields is clone size, D gene, J gene, V gene, CDR3 protein, CDR3 DNA. A D gene is named only where the DNA matches it firmly. Size is stated for part of the rows, as once, few or many counts, or as a class when the clone is expanded.

clone_size: NA
d_call: NA
j_call: TRBJ1-1
v_call: TRBV10-3
cdr3_aa: CATGVWGEHTEAFF
cdr3_nt: TGTGCCACCGGGGTTTGGGGGGAACACACTGAAGCTTTCTTT

clone_size: many
d_call: NA
j_call: TRBJ1-2
v_call: TRBV5-6
cdr3_aa: CASSLDWKGNYGYTF
cdr3_nt: TGTGCCAGCAGCTTGGACTGGAAAGGGAACTATGGCTACACCTTC

clone_size: few
d_call: TRBD1
j_call: TRBJ1-2
v_call: TRBV5-1
cdr3_aa: CASSPTGVGNYGYTF
cdr3_nt: TGCGCCAGCAGCCCGACAGGGGTGGGCAACTATGGCTACACCTTC

clone_size: many
d_call: NA
j_call: TRBJ1-5
v_call: TRBV7-9
cdr3_aa: CASSLGGVQPQHF
cdr3_nt: TGTGCCAGCAGTTTAGGAGGGGTTCAGCCCCAGCATTTT

clone_size: many
d_call: NA
j_call: TRBJ1-6
v_call: TRBV13
cdr3_aa: CASSLRTANSPLHF
cdr3_nt: TGTGCCAGTTCATTACGGACGGCAAATTCACCCCTCCACTTT

clone_size: NA
d_call: TRBD2
j_call: TRBJ2-3
v_call: TRBV18
cdr3_aa: CASSPLLRAGSSTDTQYF
cdr3_nt: TGTGCCAGCTCACCACTACTGAGAGCGGGAAGTAGCACAGATACGCAGTATTTT

clone_size: few
d_call: NA
j_call: TRBJ1-3
v_call: TRBV29-1
cdr3_aa: CSVAGTYSGNPIYF
cdr3_nt: TGCAGCGTTGCTGGCACTTACTCTGGAAACCCCATATATTTT

clone_size: NA
d_call: NA
j_call: TRBJ1-1
v_call: TRBV30
cdr3_aa: CAWDVSARGTEAFF
cdr3_nt: TGTGCCTGGGACGTCTCAGCTCGGGGAACTGAAGCTTTCTTT

clone_size: many
d_call: TRBD1
j_call: TRBJ1-2
v_call: TRBV6-5
cdr3_aa: CASSYSLDRGNGYTF
cdr3_nt: TGTGCCAGCAGTTACTCGCTCGACAGGGGCAATGGCTACACCTTC

clone_size: many
d_call: TRBD2
j_call: TRBJ2-5
v_call: TRBV5-1
cdr3_aa: CASKNVHGTSSVKETQYF
cdr3_nt: TGCGCCAGCAAGAATGTACACGGGACTAGCTCGGTGAAAGAGACCCAGTACTTC

clone_size: few
d_call: NA
j_call: TRBJ2-3
v_call: TRBV5-1
cdr3_aa: CATHDGFTRTDTQYF
cdr3_nt: TGCGCCACCCACGATGGGTTCACCCGCACAGATACGCAGTATTTT

clone_size: NA
d_call: NA
j_call: TRBJ2-7
v_call: TRBV20-1
cdr3_aa: CSARGIDAASYEQYF
cdr3_nt: TGCAGTGCTAGAGGGATCGACGCAGCCTCCTACGAGCAGTACTTC

clone_size: many
d_call: NA
j_call: TRBJ1-1
v_call: TRBV6-1
cdr3_aa: CASTDAFF
cdr3_nt: TGTGCCAGCACGGACGCTTTCTTT

clone_size: NA
d_call: TRBD1
j_call: TRBJ2-1
v_call: TRBV27
cdr3_aa: CASSFIGTGYNEQFF
cdr3_nt: TGTGCCAGCAGTTTTATTGGGACAGGGTACAATGAGCAGTTCTTC

clone_size: many
d_call: NA
j_call: TRBJ2-5
v_call: TRBV10-3
cdr3_aa: CAIRPTEKETQYF
cdr3_nt: TGTGCCATCAGACCGACAGAAAAAGAGACCCAGTACTTC

clone_size: few
d_call: NA
j_call: TRBJ2-3
v_call: TRBV24-1
cdr3_aa: CATRDSGVGADTQYF
cdr3_nt: TGTGCCACCAGGGATTCCGGAGTTGGGGCAGATACGCAGTATTTT

clone_size: many
d_call: NA
j_call: TRBJ2-5
v_call: TRBV28
cdr3_aa: CASTISPDQETQYF
cdr3_nt: TGTGCCAGCACGATCAGTCCGGACCAAGAGACCCAGTACTTC

clone_size: NA
d_call: TRBD2
j_call: TRBJ2-5
v_call: TRBV7-2
cdr3_aa: CASSLRWREGQETQYF
cdr3_nt: TGTGCCAGCAGCCTTAGGTGGCGGGAGGGCCAAGAGACCCAGTACTTC

clone_size: once
d_call: NA
j_call: TRBJ1-2
v_call: TRBV7-9
cdr3_aa: CASSLPGLINYGYTF
cdr3_nt: TGTGCCAGCAGCTTACCAGGTCTGATTAACTATGGCTACACCTTC

clone_size: NA
d_call: NA
j_call: TRBJ1-2
v_call: TRBV3-1
cdr3_aa: CASSQIGSHGYTF
cdr3_nt: TGTGCCAGCAGCCAAATCGGGTCCCATGGCTACACCTTC

clone_size: NA
d_call: TRBD2
j_call: TRBJ2-2
v_call: TRBV20-1
cdr3_aa: CSARPMTSNTGELFF
cdr3_nt: TGCAGTGCTAGACCCATGACTAGCAACACCGGGGAGCTGTTTTTT

clone_size: NA
d_call: NA
j_call: TRBJ2-1
v_call: TRBV18
cdr3_aa: CASSPLRRTYNEQFF
cdr3_nt: TGTGCCAGCTCACCTTTACGCCGGACGTACAATGAGCAGTTCTTC

clone_size: many
d_call: NA
j_call: TRBJ2-7
v_call: TRBV6-2/TRBV6-3
cdr3_aa: CASSYSTGSSYEQYF
cdr3_nt: TGTGCCAGCAGTTACTCCACAGGGAGCTCCTACGAGCAGTACTTC

clone_size: many
d_call: NA
j_call: TRBJ1-1
v_call: TRBV5-1
cdr3_aa: CASSLGGPDAEAFF
cdr3_nt: TGCGCCAGCAGCTTGGGAGGCCCAGACGCTGAAGCTTTCTTT

clone_size: many
d_call: NA
j_call: TRBJ2-1
v_call: TRBV5-6
cdr3_aa: CASSLAGLLDNEQFF
cdr3_nt: TGTGCCAGCAGCTTGGCCGGCTTACTTGACAATGAGCAGTTCTTC

clone_size: NA
d_call: TRBD1
j_call: TRBJ2-1
v_call: TRBV7-2
cdr3_aa: CASSLEGDRYNEQFF
cdr3_nt: TGTGCCAGCAGCTTAGAGGGGGACAGGTACAATGAGCAGTTCTTC

clone_size: few
d_call: NA
j_call: TRBJ2-1
v_call: TRBV12-3/TRBV12-4
cdr3_aa: CAARLYNEQFF
cdr3_nt: TGTGCCGCACGATTGTATAATGAGCAGTTCTTC

clone_size: many
d_call: NA
j_call: TRBJ1-5
v_call: TRBV6-5
cdr3_aa: CASSYSTPTERQPQHF
cdr3_nt: TGTGCCAGCAGTTACTCTACTCCCACCGAGCGCCAGCCCCAGCATTTT

clone_size: many
d_call: TRBD1
j_call: TRBJ1-1
v_call: TRBV29-1
cdr3_aa: CSVEGQGATEAFF
cdr3_nt: TGCAGCGTGGAGGGACAGGGGGCCACTGAAGCTTTCTTT

clone_size: NA
d_call: TRBD2
j_call: TRBJ2-1
v_call: TRBV5-1
cdr3_aa: CASSLSGGRGGEQFF
cdr3_nt: TGCGCCAGCAGCTTGTCTGGCGGGAGGGGAGGTGAGCAGTTCTTC

clone_size: many
d_call: NA
j_call: TRBJ2-5
v_call: TRBV6-5
cdr3_aa: CASSSRGAGETQYF
cdr3_nt: TGTGCCAGCAGTTCCCGAGGGGCGGGGGAGACCCAGTACTTC

clone_size: many
d_call: NA
j_call: TRBJ1-6
v_call: TRBV20-1
cdr3_aa: CSAREGQNSPLHF
cdr3_nt: TGCAGTGCTAGAGAGGGACAAAATTCACCCCTCCACTTT

clone_size: many
d_call: TRBD2
j_call: TRBJ2-3
v_call: TRBV9
cdr3_aa: CASSALAGADTQYF
cdr3_nt: TGTGCCAGCAGCGCCCTAGCGGGAGCAGATACGCAGTATTTT

clone_size: few
d_call: NA
j_call: TRBJ2-2
v_call: TRBV10-3
cdr3_aa: CAISAAGPLANTGELFF
cdr3_nt: TGTGCCATCAGTGCAGCGGGTCCACTCGCGAACACCGGGGAGCTGTTTTTT

clone_size: NA
d_call: TRBD1
j_call: TRBJ1-3
v_call: TRBV7-9
cdr3_aa: CASSWDRSSGNTIYF
cdr3_nt: TGTGCCAGCAGCTGGGACAGGAGCTCTGGAAACACCATATATTTT

clone_size: many
d_call: NA
j_call: TRBJ2-1
v_call: TRBV5-6
cdr3_aa: CASSKNGVDEQFF
cdr3_nt: TGTGCCAGCAGCAAGAACGGGGTGGATGAGCAGTTCTTC

clone_size: many
d_call: NA
j_call: TRBJ2-7
v_call: TRBV27
cdr3_aa: CASSLGVAYEQYF
cdr3_nt: TGTGCCAGCAGCTTGGGGGTCGCCTACGAGCAGTACTTC

clone_size: many
d_call: TRBD1
j_call: TRBJ1-3
v_call: TRBV12-3/TRBV12-4
cdr3_aa: CASRDRVRNTIYF
cdr3_nt: TGTGCCAGCAGAGACAGGGTTAGAAACACCATATATTTT

clone_size: few
d_call: NA
j_call: TRBJ2-3
v_call: TRBV7-2
cdr3_aa: CASSLRGRTDTQYF
cdr3_nt: TGTGCCAGCAGCTTAAGAGGGAGGACAGATACGCAGTATTTT

clone_size: many
d_call: NA
j_call: TRBJ1-6
v_call: TRBV7-2
cdr3_aa: CASNQRAGGSYNSPLHF
cdr3_nt: TGTGCCAGCAACCAAAGGGCGGGGGGCTCCTATAATTCACCCCTCCACTTT

clone_size: many
d_call: NA
j_call: TRBJ2-1
v_call: TRBV29-1
cdr3_aa: CSVEGQGVSNEQFF
cdr3_nt: TGCAGCGTTGAAGGGCAGGGCGTGAGCAATGAGCAGTTCTTC

clone_size: many
d_call: NA
j_call: TRBJ2-1
v_call: TRBV29-1
cdr3_aa: CSVVLTYNEQFF
cdr3_nt: TGCAGCGTTGTTCTCACCTACAATGAGCAGTTCTTC

clone_size: many
d_call: NA
j_call: TRBJ1-5
v_call: TRBV15
cdr3_aa: CATSPGTTYSNQPQHF
cdr3_nt: TGTGCCACCAGCCCCGGGACAACTTATAGCAATCAGCCCCAGCATTTT

clone_size: many
d_call: NA
j_call: TRBJ1-5
v_call: TRBV6-1
cdr3_aa: CASGRPGGNQPQHF
cdr3_nt: TGTGCCAGCGGACGGCCCGGTGGGAATCAGCCCCAGCATTTT

clone_size: many
d_call: NA
j_call: TRBJ2-2
v_call: TRBV12-3/TRBV12-4
cdr3_aa: CASSNEGAGNTRELFF
cdr3_nt: TGTGCCAGCAGCAACGAGGGAGCAGGCAACACCCGGGAGCTGTTTTTT

clone_size: many
d_call: TRBD2
j_call: TRBJ2-7
v_call: TRBV9
cdr3_aa: CASSPHSPTSGRTDEQYF
cdr3_nt: TGTGCCAGCAGCCCGCATTCCCCCACTAGCGGGAGAACCGACGAGCAGTACTTC

clone_size: few
d_call: NA
j_call: TRBJ2-3
v_call: TRBV6-5
cdr3_aa: CASSYSRGSGGADTQYF
cdr3_nt: TGTGCCAGCAGTTACTCACGGGGTAGCGGAGGGGCAGATACGCAGTATTTT

clone_size: NA
d_call: TRBD1
j_call: TRBJ1-2
v_call: TRBV20-1
cdr3_aa: CSARDPTGTSF
cdr3_nt: TGCAGTGCTAGAGACCCGACAGGGACGTCCTTC

clone_size: NA
d_call: NA
j_call: TRBJ1-5
v_call: TRBV6-1
cdr3_aa: CASSESGFGQPQHF
cdr3_nt: TGTGCCAGCAGTGAAAGCGGTTTCGGTCAGCCCCAGCATTTT

clone_size: NA
d_call: NA
j_call: TRBJ2-5
v_call: TRBV18
cdr3_aa: CASSRLQDPGTQYF
cdr3_nt: TGTGCCAGCTCCCGATTGCAGGACCCGGGGACCCAGTACTTC

clone_size: few
d_call: TRBD1
j_call: TRBJ2-7
v_call: TRBV27
cdr3_aa: CASSNRGPSYEQYF
cdr3_nt: TGTGCCAGCAGCAACAGGGGGCCATCCTACGAGCAGTACTTC

clone_size: many
d_call: TRBD2
j_call: TRBJ2-7
v_call: TRBV20-1
cdr3_aa: CSASRAGAYEQYF
cdr3_nt: TGCAGTGCTAGTAGGGCGGGAGCCTACGAGCAGTACTTC

clone_size: NA
d_call: TRBD2
j_call: TRBJ2-7
v_call: TRBV4-3
cdr3_aa: CASSQGLAGVGEQYF
cdr3_nt: TGCGCCAGCAGCCAGGGACTAGCGGGAGTCGGCGAGCAGTACTTC

clone_size: NA
d_call: NA
j_call: TRBJ2-3
v_call: TRBV19
cdr3_aa: CASRWGRGQYF
cdr3_nt: TGTGCCAGTAGATGGGGACGGGGGCAGTATTTT

clone_size: many
d_call: NA
j_call: TRBJ1-5
v_call: TRBV20-1
cdr3_aa: CSVSGTRNQPQHF
cdr3_nt: TGCAGTGTTTCCGGGACACGAAATCAGCCCCAGCATTTT

clone_size: many
d_call: TRBD2
j_call: TRBJ2-1
v_call: TRBV12-3/TRBV12-4
cdr3_aa: CASSLVAGEANEQFF
cdr3_nt: TGTGCCAGCAGTTTAGTAGCGGGAGAGGCGAATGAGCAGTTCTTC

clone_size: many
d_call: TRBD2
j_call: TRBJ2-1
v_call: TRBV29-1
cdr3_aa: CSVERRDGRALMGQFF
cdr3_nt: TGCAGCGTTGAGAGGAGGGACGGGAGGGCCCTTATGGGGCAGTTCTTC

clone_size: many
d_call: TRBD2
j_call: TRBJ2-3
v_call: TRBV4-3
cdr3_aa: CASSQGLAGGRTQYF
cdr3_nt: TGCGCCAGCAGCCAAGGACTAGCGGGAGGGCGGACGCAGTATTTT

clone_size: many
d_call: NA
j_call: TRBJ2-5
v_call: TRBV7-2
cdr3_aa: CASSLDPPVARGTQYF
cdr3_nt: TGTGCCAGCAGCTTAGACCCCCCGGTGGCTAGGGGGACCCAGTACTTC